The T cell receptor beta chain under discussion was sequenced for a study of response to subunit inactivated influenza vaccine. Study results and caveats: The authors put forward the suggestion that each seasonal influenza vaccination may bring in only a limited number of new T cells.

As regards this clonotype: Antigen specificity is unknown.

MiXCR, run by TCRdb on the RT-PCR reads, gives a single entry per CDR3 protein. Of under 950,000 distinct CDR3 sequences listed, 21% are singletons. The CDR3 is 18 amino acids. CDR1 is SGHAT and CDR2 is FQNNGV in the germline V gene. The ends lost 1 base at V and 0 bases at J; junction bases unmatched: 8. Sample: PBMCs from blood, taken more than 4 days after vaccination. The TCR sequence derives from a man aged 45-60 years who received an inactivated influenza vaccine. The chain joins TRBV11-2 to TRBJ1-3; TRBD1 matches at 8 bases. The CDR3 DNA reads TGTGCCAGCAGCTTAGGGGGGACAGGCAACCTCTCTGGAAACACCATATATTTT. Translated: CASSLGGTGNLSGNTIYF.